Listed here is a single TCR beta chain. This clone was seen only once. This receptor's antigen is unknown. Nothing much larger sits one base from this clone, and base qualities are not available. The CDR3 numbers 14 residues from cysteine through phenylalanine. Just CDR3 DNA is preserved here, 42 bases in frame from base 1. CDR1 and CDR2 are read off the germline V gene as MNHEY and SVGEGT. The V and J ends are trimmed by 3 bases and 4 bases, leaving 10 bases between them. Library construction relied on the immunoSEQ multiplex PCR assay. The immuneACCESS repertoire file appears here via TCRdb, limited to in-frame rearrangements. These files lack a portion of the clones; in checked studies, under half of the deficit traces to unresolved V genes, and the cause of the others is not known. The sample records over 80,000 clones, around three quarters of which are singletons. The ten largest clonotypes hold over 9.5% of the sample.

This record comes from a study of control samples from healthy donors and cancer patients (TCRdb year 2020). This TCR was sampled from a woman between 25 and 40 years old in good health. The chain is encoded by TRBV6-2 or TRBV6-3 joined to TRBJ1-5; the D gene assignment is ambiguous. Sequenced: blood. The DNA reads as follows: TGTGCCAGCAGTTATAGGCAGATTAATCAGCCCCAGCATTTT. The encoded protein is CASSYRQINQPQHF.